This T cell receptor (beta chain) is from a study of tumor and adjacent non-tumor tissue in lung cancer listed by TCRdb under 2018. About the study as a whole: Of the cohort, eleven to twelve patients had adenocarcinoma, 2 had squamous cell carcinoma and 1 had small cell lung cancer. Among the roughly 15 patients, ages ranged from about 31 to 80 years, approximately 10 were men and 5 were women, and disease was TNM stage I to III. Sequencing produced fewer than 150,000,000 productive TCRbeta reads in total, an average of approximately 4 million reads per sample. Using bulk TCRbeta repertoires from approximately 15 lung cancer patients, the study set lung tumor tissue side by side with matched distant non-tumor lung tissue. Fewer than 35 paired specimens, one tumor and one normal lung sample per patient, were profiled by TCRbeta CDR3 sequencing.

The investigation overall reported the following: The top 100 clones made up a significantly larger cumulative share of the repertoire in normal lung than in tumor tissue. Significantly higher TCR diversity was found in younger patients, and higher tumor TCR diversity was associated with shorter overall and disease-free survival. With only approximately 15 patients in the cohort, the authors noted that larger samples and more detailed clinical data are needed. Because peripheral blood was not sequenced, blood TCRbeta repertoires in the lung cancer patients of the study were not examined. TCR diversity (inverse Simpson) was significantly higher in tumor than in normal lung tissue (about 400 vs 150, P = 0.0075, Mann-Whitney U test). The methods do not name the sequencing platform or mention unique molecular identifiers.

RNA was isolated from bulk unsorted tissue, and RNA quality was assessed with a NanoDrop ND-1000 and an Agilent 2100. The donors were newly diagnosed lung cancer patients admitted for thoracic surgery in China from August to November 2014 who had not received prior chemotherapy. Patients who had received previous radiotherapy or chemotherapy, or who had another concurrent cancer, were excluded from the study. Pieces of surgical tissue measuring 1-2 cm3 were kept in RNAlater solution and held at -80 degrees C until needed. Library construction relied on multiplex PCR. Sequencing was carried out with an Illumina HiSeq 2500. TCRbeta libraries were constructed through three rounds of nested PCR with primers (Table S4) according to protocols adapted from ARM-PCR. PCR products of 200-500 bp were gel-excised and purified with the QIAquick gel extraction kit before sequencing. As for how the authors treated the data: Trimmomatic was used to clean the reads, FLASH was used to merge the reads into complete CDR3 sequences, and MiTCR was used to assign the reads to V(D)J germline segments. VDJtools was used to compute clonal diversity as the inverse Simpson's index. In-frame sequences lacking a premature stop codon were counted as productive reads. TCRdb trimmed the raw reads at Q25, called clones with MiXCR and kept productive beta chains. Rows matching on CDR3 protein sequence are summarized as one entry with the most common DNA and genes. These V and J calls derive from TCRdb rather than the authors' analysis. Counted in this sample were roughly 70,000 distinct CDR3 sequences; around four fifths of them appeared once. The leading ten clones occupy under 30% of the sample.

V is trimmed back by 3 bases and J by 6 bases, and the junction contains 3 bases that no gene match accounts for. The CDR3, cysteine through phenylalanine, is 14 amino acids long. Kept here is only the CDR3 DNA, which spans 42 bases and is read in frame from base 1. Via the germline V gene, CDR1 is SNHLY and CDR2 FYNNEI. About this clonotype itself: Its antigen specificity is not known. No base quality information exists; no much larger clone differs at one position.

The sequenced material came from lung tumor tissue. Recombination connected TRBV2 to TRBJ1-2; TRBD1 matches 11 bases in the middle. The clonotype comes from a man aged 55 to 70 with non-small cell lung cancer. The DNA sequence is TGTGCCAGCAGTGATTGGGACAGGGGGAATGGCTACACCTTC. This sequence encodes CASSDWDRGNGYTF.